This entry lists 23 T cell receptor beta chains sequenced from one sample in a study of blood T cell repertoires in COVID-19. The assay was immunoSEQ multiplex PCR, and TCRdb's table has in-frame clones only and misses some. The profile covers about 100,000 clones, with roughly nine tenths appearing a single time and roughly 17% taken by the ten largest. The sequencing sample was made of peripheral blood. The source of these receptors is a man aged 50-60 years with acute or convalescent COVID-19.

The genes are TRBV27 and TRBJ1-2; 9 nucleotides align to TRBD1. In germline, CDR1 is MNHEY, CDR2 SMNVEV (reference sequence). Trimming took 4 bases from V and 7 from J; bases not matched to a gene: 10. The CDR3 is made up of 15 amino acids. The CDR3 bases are TGTGCCAGCAGTTCCCTAGGGACAGGGCGGGCTGGCTACACCTTC. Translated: CASSSLGTGRAGYTF.

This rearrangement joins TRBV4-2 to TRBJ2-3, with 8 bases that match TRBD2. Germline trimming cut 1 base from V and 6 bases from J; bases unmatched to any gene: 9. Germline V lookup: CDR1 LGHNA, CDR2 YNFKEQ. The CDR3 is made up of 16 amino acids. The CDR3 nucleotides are TGTGCCAGCAGCCAAGCCTCTATCGGGGGGGAGGATACGCAGTATTTT. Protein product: CASSQASIGGEDTQYF.

CDR3 in amino acids: CASRETGVNTDTQYF. For the CDR3, the DNA is TGTGCCAGCAGGGAGACAGGGGTGAACACAGATACGCAGTATTTT. The chain couples TRBV11-1 to TRBJ2-3; 8 nucleotides agree with TRBD1. The V gene's germline CDR1 is SGHAT and CDR2 FQDESV (reference sequence). The CDR3 totals 15 residues. V lost 6 bases to trimming and J lost 2 bases; unmatched junction nucleotides: 7.

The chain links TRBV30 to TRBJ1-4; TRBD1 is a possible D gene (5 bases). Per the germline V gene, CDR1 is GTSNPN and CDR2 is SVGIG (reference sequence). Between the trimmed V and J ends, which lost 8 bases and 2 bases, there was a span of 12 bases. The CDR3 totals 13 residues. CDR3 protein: CANQGRTNEKLFF. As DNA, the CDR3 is TGTGCCAACCAGGGTCGGACTAATGAAAAACTGTTTTTT.

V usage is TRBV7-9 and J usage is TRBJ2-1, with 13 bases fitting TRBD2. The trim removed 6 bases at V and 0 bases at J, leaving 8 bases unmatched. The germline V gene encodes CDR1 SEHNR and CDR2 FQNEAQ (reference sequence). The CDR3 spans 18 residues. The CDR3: CASRSGTSGVSSYNEQFF. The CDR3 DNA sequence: TGTGCCAGCAGATCCGGGACTAGCGGGGTTAGCTCCTACAATGAGCAGTTCTTC. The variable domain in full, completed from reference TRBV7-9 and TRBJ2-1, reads DTGVSQNPRHKITKRGQNVTFRCDPISEHNRLYWYRQTLGQGPEFLTYFQNEAQLEKSRLLSDRFSAERPKGSFSTLEIQRTEQGDSAMYLCASRSGTSGVSSYNEQFFGPGTRLTVL.

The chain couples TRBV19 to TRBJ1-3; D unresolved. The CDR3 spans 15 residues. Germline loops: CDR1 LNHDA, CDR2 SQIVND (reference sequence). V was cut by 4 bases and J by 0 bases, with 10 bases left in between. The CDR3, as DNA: TGTGCCAGTAGTACCCCTCCAGGCTCTGGAAACACCATATATTTT. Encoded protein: CASSTPPGSGNTIYF. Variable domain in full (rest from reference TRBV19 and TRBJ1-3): DGGITQSPKYLFRKEGQNVTLSCEQNLNHDAMYWYRQDPGQGLRLIYYSQIVNDFQKGDIAEGYSVSREKKESFPLTVTSAQKNPTAFYLCASSTPPGSGNTIYFGEGSWLTVV.

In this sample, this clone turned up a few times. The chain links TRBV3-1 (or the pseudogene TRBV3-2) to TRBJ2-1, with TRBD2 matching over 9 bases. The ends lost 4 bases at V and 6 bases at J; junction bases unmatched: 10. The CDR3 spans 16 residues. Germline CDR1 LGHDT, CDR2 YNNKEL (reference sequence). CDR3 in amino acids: CASSLPSGGGANEQFF. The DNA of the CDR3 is TGTGCCAGCAGCCTGCCTTCTGGCGGGGGGGCCAATGAGCAGTTCTTC.

The CDR3 region is CASSLNRGSGANVLTF. The CDR3 region has the DNA TGTGCCAGCAGCTTAAACAGGGGCTCTGGGGCCAACGTCCTGACTTTC. The chain couples TRBV11-2 to TRBJ2-6; 7 bases map to TRBD1. Germline loops: CDR1 SGHAT, CDR2 FQNNGV. The CDR3 is 16 amino acids. V gave up 2 bases and J gave up 0 bases; unmatched junction bases: 1.

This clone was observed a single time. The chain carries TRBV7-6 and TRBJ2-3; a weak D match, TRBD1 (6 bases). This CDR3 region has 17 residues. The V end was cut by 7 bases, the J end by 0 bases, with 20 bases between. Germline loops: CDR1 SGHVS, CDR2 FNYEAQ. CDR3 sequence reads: CASTPRRGWESTDTQYF. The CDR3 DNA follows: TGTGCCAGCACGCCACGCAGGGGATGGGAGAGCACAGATACGCAGTATTTT.

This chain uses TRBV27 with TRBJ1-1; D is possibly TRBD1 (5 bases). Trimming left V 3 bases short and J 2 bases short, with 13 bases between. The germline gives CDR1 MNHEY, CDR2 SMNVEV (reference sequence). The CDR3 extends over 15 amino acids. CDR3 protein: CASSFSDRANTEAFF. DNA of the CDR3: TGTGCCAGCAGTTTCAGCGACAGAGCTAACACTGAAGCTTTCTTT.

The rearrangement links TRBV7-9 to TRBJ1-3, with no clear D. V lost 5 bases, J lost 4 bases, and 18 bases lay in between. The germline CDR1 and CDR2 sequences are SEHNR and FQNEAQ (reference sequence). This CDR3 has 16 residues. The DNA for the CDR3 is TGTGCCAGCAGCCCTAGGGCCGAGGGTATCGGAAACACCATATATTTT. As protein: CASSPRAEGIGNTIYF.

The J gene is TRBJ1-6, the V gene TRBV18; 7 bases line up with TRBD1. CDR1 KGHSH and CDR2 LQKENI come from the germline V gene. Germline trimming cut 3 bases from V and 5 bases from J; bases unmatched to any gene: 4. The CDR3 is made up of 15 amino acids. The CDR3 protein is CASSPTDRDNSPLHF. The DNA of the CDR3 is TGTGCCAGCTCACCTACCGACAGGGATAATTCACCCCTCCACTTT.

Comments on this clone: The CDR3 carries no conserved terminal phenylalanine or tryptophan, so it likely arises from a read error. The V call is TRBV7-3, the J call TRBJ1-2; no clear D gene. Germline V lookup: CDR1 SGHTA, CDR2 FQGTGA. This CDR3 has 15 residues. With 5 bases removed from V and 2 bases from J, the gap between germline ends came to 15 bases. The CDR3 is CASSPHVDLNYGYTL. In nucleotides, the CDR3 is TGTGCCAGCAGCCCCCACGTCGACCTGAACTATGGCTACACCCTC.

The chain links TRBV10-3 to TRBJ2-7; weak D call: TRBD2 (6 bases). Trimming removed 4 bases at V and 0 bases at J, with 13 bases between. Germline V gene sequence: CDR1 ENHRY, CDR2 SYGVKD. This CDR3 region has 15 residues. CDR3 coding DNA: TGTGCCATCAGTGGTTCGGGGGACCACTCCTACGAGCAGTACTTC. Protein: CAISGSGDHSYEQYF.

The CDR3 region is CASSPTGPSYEQYF. In nucleotides, the CDR3 is TGTGCCAGCAGTCCGACAGGGCCCTCCTACGAGCAGTACTTC. The chain carries TRBV7-9 and TRBJ2-7, with 7 bases matching TRBD1. The CDR3 runs 14 residues. After removal of 6 bases from V and 0 bases from J, the junction contained 5 bases not matched to a gene. The germline CDR1 and CDR2 sequences are SEHNR and FQNEAQ (reference sequence).

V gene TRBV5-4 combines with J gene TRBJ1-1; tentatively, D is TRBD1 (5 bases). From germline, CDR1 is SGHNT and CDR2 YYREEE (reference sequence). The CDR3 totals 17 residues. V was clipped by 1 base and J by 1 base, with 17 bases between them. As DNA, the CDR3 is TGTGCCAGCAGCTTGTCGGGACTTTCTCTTGGGAACACTGAAGCTTTCTTT. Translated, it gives CASSLSGLSLGNTEAFF.

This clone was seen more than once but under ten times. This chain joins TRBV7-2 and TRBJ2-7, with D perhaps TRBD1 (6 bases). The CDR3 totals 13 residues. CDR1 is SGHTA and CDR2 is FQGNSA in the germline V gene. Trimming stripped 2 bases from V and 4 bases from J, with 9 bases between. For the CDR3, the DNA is TGTGCCAGCAGCTTATCAGACAGGTACGAGCAGTACTTC. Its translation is CASSLSDRYEQYF.

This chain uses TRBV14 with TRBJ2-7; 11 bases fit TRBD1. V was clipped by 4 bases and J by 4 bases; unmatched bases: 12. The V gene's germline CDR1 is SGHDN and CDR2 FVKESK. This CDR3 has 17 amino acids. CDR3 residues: CASSPGQGAPWLYEQYF. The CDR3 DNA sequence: TGTGCCAGCAGCCCCGGACAGGGGGCTCCATGGCTTTACGAGCAGTACTTC.

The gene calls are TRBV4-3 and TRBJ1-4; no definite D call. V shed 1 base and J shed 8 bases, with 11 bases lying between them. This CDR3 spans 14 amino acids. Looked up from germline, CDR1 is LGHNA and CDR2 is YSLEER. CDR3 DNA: TGCGCCAGCAGCCAAGGAGGGTGGAGGGAAAAACTGTTTTTT. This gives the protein CASSQGGWREKLFF.

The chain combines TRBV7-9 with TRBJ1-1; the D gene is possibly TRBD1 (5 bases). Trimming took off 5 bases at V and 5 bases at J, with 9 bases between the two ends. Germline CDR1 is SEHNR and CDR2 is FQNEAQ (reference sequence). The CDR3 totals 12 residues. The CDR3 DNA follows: TGTGCCAGCAGCGCGACAGTGACTGAAGCTTTCTTT. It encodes CASSATVTEAFF. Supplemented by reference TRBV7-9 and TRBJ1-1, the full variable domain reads DTGVSQNPRHKITKRGQNVTFRCDPISEHNRLYWYRQTLGQGPEFLTYFQNEAQLEKSRLLSDRFSAERPKGSFSTLEIQRTEQGDSAMYLCASSATVTEAFFGQGTRLTVV.

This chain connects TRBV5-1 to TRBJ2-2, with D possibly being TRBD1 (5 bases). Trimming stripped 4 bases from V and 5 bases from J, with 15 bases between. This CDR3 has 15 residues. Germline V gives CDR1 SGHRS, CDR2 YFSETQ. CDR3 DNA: TGCGCCAGCAGCCAATCACAGGTGAAGACCGGGGAGCTGTTTTTT. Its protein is CASSQSQVKTGELFF.

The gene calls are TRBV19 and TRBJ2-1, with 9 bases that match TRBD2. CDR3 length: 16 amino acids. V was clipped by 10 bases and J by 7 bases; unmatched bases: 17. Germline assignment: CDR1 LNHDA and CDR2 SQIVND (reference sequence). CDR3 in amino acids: CATKNSGGVRRNEQFF. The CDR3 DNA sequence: TGTGCCACCAAGAATAGCGGGGGAGTGCGAAGGAATGAGCAGTTCTTC.

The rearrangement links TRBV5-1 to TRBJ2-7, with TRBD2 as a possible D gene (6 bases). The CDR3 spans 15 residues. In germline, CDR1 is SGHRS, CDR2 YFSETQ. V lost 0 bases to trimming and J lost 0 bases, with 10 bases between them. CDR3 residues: CASSLDGGSSYEQYF. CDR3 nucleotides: TGCGCCAGCAGCTTGGATGGAGGGAGCTCCTACGAGCAGTACTTC.